These T cell receptor beta chains were read from a single sample in a study of CD8 T cells in Susac syndrome. TCRdb independently ran MiXCR on the immunoSEQ multiplex PCR reads; one entry per CDR3 protein. The sample holds around 200,000 distinct CDR3 sequences; approximately 95% are singletons and the top ten take around 0.16%. Specimen: CD8+ T cells from PBMCs. The receptors were gathered from a human donor with Susac syndrome. Each CDR3 is given without its conserved first and last residue. Fields, in order: V gene, D gene, J gene, CDR3 protein. D genes are given only for firm matches.

V gene: TRBV6-6
D gene: TRBD1
J gene: TRBJ2-5
CDR3 protein: ASRDTGTGWQETQY

V gene: TRBV24-1
D gene: TRBD2
J gene: TRBJ2-1
CDR3 protein: ATSELAGVGEQF

V gene: TRBV4-1
D gene: TRBD2
J gene: TRBJ2-1
CDR3 protein: ASSQGLAASYNEQF

V gene: TRBV6-5
D gene: TRBD1
J gene: TRBJ1-4
CDR3 protein: ATTGTGNEKLF

V gene: TRBV10-2
D gene: -
J gene: TRBJ2-1
CDR3 protein: ASSDLGIGTNEQF

V gene: TRBV5-8
D gene: TRBD2
J gene: TRBJ2-5
CDR3 protein: ASSLWTSGGDQETQY

V gene: TRBV5-4
D gene: -
J gene: TRBJ1-2
CDR3 protein: ASSLEQTYSYGYT

V gene: TRBV19
D gene: TRBD2
J gene: TRBJ2-1
CDR3 protein: ASSMLAGVYNEQF

V gene: TRBV5-1
D gene: -
J gene: TRBJ2-1
CDR3 protein: ASSLTPLSHEQF

V gene: TRBV15
D gene: -
J gene: TRBJ2-1
CDR3 protein: ATSRVQDNNNEQF

V gene: TRBV5-1
D gene: -
J gene: TRBJ2-3
CDR3 protein: ASSLVSGQLFDTQY

V gene: TRBV29-1
D gene: -
J gene: TRBJ2-1
CDR3 protein: SVALGRSNNEQF

V gene: TRBV28
D gene: -
J gene: TRBJ2-5
CDR3 protein: ASITPKGRETQY

V gene: TRBV20-1
D gene: -
J gene: TRBJ2-2
CDR3 protein: SASTGDYTGELF

V gene: TRBV29-1
D gene: -
J gene: TRBJ2-7
CDR3 protein: SVAPRFTYEQY

V gene: TRBV11-2
D gene: -
J gene: TRBJ1-2
CDR3 protein: ASSPGGYSTYGYT

V gene: TRBV5-8
D gene: -
J gene: TRBJ2-2
CDR3 protein: ASSPLTGNTGELF

V gene: TRBV13
D gene: -
J gene: TRBJ1-2
CDR3 protein: ASSLDRGADGYT

V gene: TRBV12-3/TRBV12-4
D gene: -
J gene: TRBJ1-6
CDR3 protein: ASSPYPGEALH

V gene: TRBV20-1
D gene: TRBD1
J gene: TRBJ1-2
CDR3 protein: SARVKQGGHGYT

V gene: TRBV3-1
D gene: TRBD2
J gene: TRBJ2-7
CDR3 protein: ASSLAGGPGEQY

V gene: TRBV5-1
D gene: TRBD1
J gene: TRBJ1-2
CDR3 protein: ASSIGTGVDGYT

V gene: TRBV4-2
D gene: TRBD2
J gene: TRBJ2-1
CDR3 protein: ASSQETGASGRSNEQF

V gene: TRBV5-1
D gene: TRBD1
J gene: TRBJ2-5
CDR3 protein: ASSPGQGFQETQY

V gene: TRBV4-1
D gene: TRBD2
J gene: TRBJ2-7
CDR3 protein: ASSQDAGGAYEQY

V gene: TRBV29-1
D gene: TRBD1
J gene: TRBJ2-7
CDR3 protein: SVGGQESSYEQY

V gene: TRBV12-3/TRBV12-4
D gene: -
J gene: TRBJ2-7
CDR3 protein: ASSLGQRGSEQY

V gene: TRBV7-3
D gene: -
J gene: TRBJ2-3
CDR3 protein: ATSRDTTDTQY

V gene: TRBV15
D gene: -
J gene: TRBJ2-6
CDR3 protein: ATKRSGANVLT

V gene: TRBV5-1
D gene: -
J gene: TRBJ2-7
CDR3 protein: ASSNKGEQY

V gene: TRBV7-6
D gene: -
J gene: TRBJ1-3
CDR3 protein: ASSFLGGNTIY

V gene: TRBV6-5
D gene: -
J gene: TRBJ2-3
CDR3 protein: ASTSLGGTDTQY

V gene: TRBV19
D gene: -
J gene: TRBJ1-1
CDR3 protein: ASSITGNTEAF

V gene: TRBV3-1
D gene: TRBD1
J gene: TRBJ1-2
CDR3 protein: ASSPYDRGSYGYT

V gene: TRBV15
D gene: -
J gene: TRBJ2-5
CDR3 protein: ATSRDKGSEEETQY

V gene: TRBV24-1
D gene: -
J gene: TRBJ1-1
CDR3 protein: ADFTKNAPNTEAF

V gene: TRBV7-6
D gene: TRBD1
J gene: TRBJ2-5
CDR3 protein: ASSSLGQGLYQETQY

V gene: TRBV15
D gene: -
J gene: TRBJ2-1
CDR3 protein: ATSREASITGNEQF

V gene: TRBV5-6
D gene: -
J gene: TRBJ2-7
CDR3 protein: ASSLEGYEQY

V gene: TRBV4-1
D gene: -
J gene: TRBJ2-2
CDR3 protein: ASSHLTSEIGELF

V gene: TRBV13
D gene: -
J gene: TRBJ2-5
CDR3 protein: ASSLGLSEEETQY

V gene: TRBV6-5
D gene: -
J gene: TRBJ1-6
CDR3 protein: ASSSGDSPLH

V gene: TRBV28
D gene: -
J gene: TRBJ2-3
CDR3 protein: ASSLTGPNTQY

V gene: TRBV27
D gene: -
J gene: TRBJ2-3
CDR3 protein: ASKSGASSTDTQY

V gene: TRBV6-5
D gene: TRBD1
J gene: TRBJ2-5
CDR3 protein: ASSIGQEGKTQY

V gene: TRBV7-9
D gene: TRBD2
J gene: TRBJ2-2
CDR3 protein: ASLALQRGSKAGELF

V gene: TRBV20-1
D gene: -
J gene: TRBJ2-7
CDR3 protein: SASDSGEQY

V gene: TRBV4-1
D gene: TRBD2
J gene: TRBJ2-7
CDR3 protein: ASSQLSGSTYEQY

V gene: TRBV9
D gene: TRBD1
J gene: TRBJ2-1
CDR3 protein: ASMGTGPNEQF